This is a list of T cell receptor beta chains from one sample in a study of T cells in Graves' hyperthyroidism and ophthalmopathy. MiXCR, run by TCRdb on the multiplex PCR reads, gives a single entry per CDR3 protein. This sample yields approximately 600,000 distinct CDR3 sequences, of which over 11% are seen a single time; around 5.4% belongs to the top ten. Specimen: blood. All receptors derive from a woman under 40 with Graves' hyperthyroidism that later progressed to Graves' ophthalmopathy. CDR3s include the opening cysteine and the closing phenylalanine or tryptophan. A D gene is named only where the DNA matches it firmly. A clone size is listed for some rows: how often the clone was seen (once, few, many), or a class if it is expanded.

clone_size | d_call | j_call | v_call | cdr3_nt | cdr3_aa
many | . | TRBJ2-5 | TRBV19 | TGTGCCAGTACCCAGGCGGGGAGGGAGACCCAGTACTTC | CASTQAGRETQYF
many | . | TRBJ2-1 | TRBV30 | TGTGCCTGGGGAACGGGAGATTGGTCCTACAATGAGCAGTTCTTC | CAWGTGDWSYNEQFF
few | . | TRBJ1-2 | TRBV20-1 | TGCAGTGCTAGGCCGGTGGCCACTACCCTGAACTATGGCTACACCTTC | CSARPVATTLNYGYTF
many | . | TRBJ2-6 | TRBV2 | TGTGCCAGCAGTGAAGAGGGTACTGGGGCCAACGTCCTGACTTTC | CASSEEGTGANVLTF
. | . | TRBJ1-1 | TRBV12-3/TRBV12-4 | TGTGCCAGCATTTTTGGGGGGACTGAAGCTTTCTTT | CASIFGGTEAFF
. | . | TRBJ2-3 | TRBV7-9 | TGTGCCAGCAGCTTAGAGGGACCGCTAGATACGCAGTATTTT | CASSLEGPLDTQYF
many | . | TRBJ1-5 | TRBV19 | TGTGCCAGTAGTAGTGAGGACTCGCGGCTCCAGCATTTT | CASSSEDSRLQHF
. | TRBD1 | TRBJ1-6 | TRBV12-5 | TGTGCTAGTGGTTTGACCAGACAGGGGGTCAATTCACCCCTCCACTTT | CASGLTRQGVNSPLHF
many | TRBD2 | TRBJ2-3 | TRBV7-2 | TGTGCCAGCAGTCCTAGCGGGACTAGCACAGATACGCAGTATTTT | CASSPSGTSTDTQYF
many | . | TRBJ1-2 | TRBV20-1 | TGCAGTGCTAGAGATCCCCGGATATATGGCTACACCTTC | CSARDPRIYGYTF
many | TRBD2 | TRBJ2-7 | TRBV9 | TGTGCCAGCAGCGTAGGTCTCTTGGTGGGAGGGAGCTCCTACGAGCAGTACTTC | CASSVGLLVGGSSYEQYF
few | . | TRBJ1-1 | TRBV6-5 | TGTGCCAGCAGTTACCGAATTAAGGCGGGGTCTGAAGCTTTCTTT | CASSYRIKAGSEAFF
. | . | TRBJ2-5 | TRBV5-1 | TGCGCCAGCAGCTCCGGACTCTCCTCCCAAGAGACCCAGTACTTC | CASSSGLSSQETQYF
many | TRBD1 | TRBJ2-1 | TRBV12-3/TRBV12-4 | TGTGCCAGCAGTCGACAGGGGGGCGCCTACAATGAGCAGTTCTTC | CASSRQGGAYNEQFF
. | TRBD1 | TRBJ2-5 | TRBV28 | TGTGCCCTGCAACAAGGGGGCATGGAGACCCAGTACTTC | CALQQGGMETQYF
many | . | TRBJ1-1 | TRBV19 | TGTGCCAGTAGTATATTCGGACAGCGGAACACTGAAGCTTTCTTT | CASSIFGQRNTEAFF
many | . | TRBJ1-1 | TRBV11-2 | TGTGCCAGCAGCCTGCACCTAAACACTGAAGCTTTCTTT | CASSLHLNTEAFF
. | . | TRBJ1-5 | TRBV12-3/TRBV12-4 | TGTGCCAGCACCCCCGATTGGGGTATAGACCAGCCCCAGCATTTT | CASTPDWGIDQPQHF
few | . | TRBJ1-1 | TRBV19 | TGTGCCAGTAGTATAGGCTCCCCCTTCGCCACTGAAGCTTTCTTT | CASSIGSPFATEAFF
many | TRBD2 | TRBJ2-4 | TRBV10-3 | TGTGCCACCAAAATAGCGGGAGAGGGAAACATTCAGTACTTC | CATKIAGEGNIQYF
few | . | TRBJ2-2 | TRBV3-1 | TGTGCCAGCAGCCGAGAAGGGGGAGCCGGGGAGCTGTTTTTT | CASSREGGAGELFF
few | . | TRBJ1-2 | TRBV4-2 | TGTGCCAGCAGCCAAGATCCCCCGTCAGGGTCGGGTGGCTACACCTTC | CASSQDPPSGSGGYTF
many | . | TRBJ1-6 | TRBV18 | TGTGCCAGCCAACGCGACGGTAATTCACCCCTCCACTTT | CASQRDGNSPLHF